Here is one T cell receptor beta chain with its context. The data derive from a study of technical replicates of blood from several donors. CDR3 length: 12 residues. V was clipped by 10 bases and J by 0 bases, with 9 bases between them. Looked up from germline, CDR1 is SNHLY and CDR2 is FYNNEI. Measured with immunoSEQ multiplex PCR; TCRdb has only the in-frame clones, and not every one. This table holds tens of thousands of clones, just under 95% found once. Material: T cells isolated from PBMCs. The TCR was taken from a human donor in good health. This chain uses TRBV2 with TRBJ1-2, with D hard to call. The CDR3: CAILYSNYGYTF. As DNA, the CDR3 is TGTGCCATCTTATATTCTAACTATGGCTACACCTTC.